Sequencing of this T cell receptor (beta chain) was carried out in a study of T cell responses to AZD1222 COVID-19 vaccine. Whole-study findings and limits: None of the repertoires were sampled until the peak T cell response had passed.

This CDR3 contains 12 residues. With 5 bases removed from V and 11 bases from J, the gap between germline ends came to 12 bases. The germline CDR1 and CDR2 sequences are SGHAT and FQNNGV. As for this clone: Its antigen is undetermined.

Clones were read by immunoSEQ multiplex PCR, and TCRdb kept only the in-frame ones, dropping some. The profile shows 140,000 to 150,000 clones, over 85% of them singletons. Sequencing was performed on peripheral blood, taken on day 0 of AZD1222 vaccination. The chain recombines TRBV11-2 with TRBJ1-4, with no clear D. This receptor was identified in an adult in good health. The CDR3 here is CASSLPIGKLFF. As DNA, the CDR3 is TGTGCCAGCAGCCTCCCCATTGGTAAACTGTTTTTT.